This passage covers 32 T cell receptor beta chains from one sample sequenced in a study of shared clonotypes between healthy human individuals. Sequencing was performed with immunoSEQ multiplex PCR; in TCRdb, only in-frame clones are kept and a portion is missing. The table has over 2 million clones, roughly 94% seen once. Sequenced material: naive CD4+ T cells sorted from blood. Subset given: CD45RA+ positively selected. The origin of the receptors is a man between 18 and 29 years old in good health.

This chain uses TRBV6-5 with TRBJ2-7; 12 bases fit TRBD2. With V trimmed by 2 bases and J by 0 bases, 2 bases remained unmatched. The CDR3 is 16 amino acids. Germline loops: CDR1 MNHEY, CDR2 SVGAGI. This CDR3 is CASSYPLAGGSYEQYF. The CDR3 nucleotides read TGTGCCAGCAGTTACCCACTAGCGGGGGGCTCCTACGAGCAGTACTTC.

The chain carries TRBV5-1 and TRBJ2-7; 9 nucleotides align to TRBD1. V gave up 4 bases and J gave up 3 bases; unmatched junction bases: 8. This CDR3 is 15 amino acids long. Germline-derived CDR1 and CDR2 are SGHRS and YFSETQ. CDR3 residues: CASSETGGLFYEQYF. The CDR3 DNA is TGCGCCAGCAGCGAAACAGGGGGCTTGTTCTACGAGCAGTACTTC.

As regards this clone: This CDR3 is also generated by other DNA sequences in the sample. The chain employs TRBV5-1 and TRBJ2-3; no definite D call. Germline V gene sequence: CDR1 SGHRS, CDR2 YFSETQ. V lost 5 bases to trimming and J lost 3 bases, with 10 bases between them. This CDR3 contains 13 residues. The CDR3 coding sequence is TGCGCCAGCAGTTTAATGGGGACAGATACGCAGTATTTT. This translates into CASSLMGTDTQYF.

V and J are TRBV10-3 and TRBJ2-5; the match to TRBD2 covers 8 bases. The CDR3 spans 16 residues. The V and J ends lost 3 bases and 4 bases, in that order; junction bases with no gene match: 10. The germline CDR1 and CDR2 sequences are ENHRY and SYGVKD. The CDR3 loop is CAISESGRLGGETQYF. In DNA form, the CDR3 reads TGTGCCATCAGTGAAAGCGGGAGATTGGGTGGAGAGACCCAGTACTTC.

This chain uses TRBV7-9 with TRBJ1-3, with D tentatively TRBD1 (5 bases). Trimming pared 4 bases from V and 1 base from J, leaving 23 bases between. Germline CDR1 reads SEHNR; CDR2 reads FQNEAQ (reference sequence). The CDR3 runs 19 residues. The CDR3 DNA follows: TGTGCCAGCAGCTCGGCCGGGGCAGGGCCCTCAACGTCTGGAAACACCATATATTTT. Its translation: CASSSAGAGPSTSGNTIYF.

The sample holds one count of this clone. CDR3 loop: CASSYPPGHEQFF. The CDR3 bases are TGTGCCAGCAGTTACCCCCCCGGTCATGAGCAGTTCTTC. This chain connects TRBV6-6 to TRBJ2-1, with D hard to call. Germline values: CDR1 MNHNY, CDR2 SVGAGI (reference sequence). This CDR3 has 13 amino acids. V was clipped by 2 bases and J by 8 bases, with 10 bases between them.

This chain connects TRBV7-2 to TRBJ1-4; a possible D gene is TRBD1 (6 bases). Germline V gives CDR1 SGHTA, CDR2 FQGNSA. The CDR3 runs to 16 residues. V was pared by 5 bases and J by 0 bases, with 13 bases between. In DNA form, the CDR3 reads TGTGCCAGCAGCCGCGGACAGCCTGCAACTAATGAAAAACTGTTTTTT. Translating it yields CASSRGQPATNEKLFF.

CDR3 nucleotides: TGCGCCAGCAGCTTGTTCCAAACCCAAGAGACCCAGTACTTC. It yields the protein CASSLFQTQETQYF. This chain links TRBV5-1 with TRBJ2-5; D is undetermined. CDR1 is SGHRS and CDR2 is YFSETQ in the germline V gene. The CDR3 loop spans 14 amino acids. Trimming removed 1 base from V and 1 base from J, with 8 bases in between. The full variable domain, its missing parts supplied by reference TRBV5-1 and TRBJ2-5, is KAGVTQTPRYLIKTRGQQVTLSCSPISGHRSVSWYQQTPGQGLQFLFEYFSETQRNKGNFPGRFSGRQFSNSRSEMNVSTLELGDSALYLCASSLFQTQETQYFGPGTRLLVL.

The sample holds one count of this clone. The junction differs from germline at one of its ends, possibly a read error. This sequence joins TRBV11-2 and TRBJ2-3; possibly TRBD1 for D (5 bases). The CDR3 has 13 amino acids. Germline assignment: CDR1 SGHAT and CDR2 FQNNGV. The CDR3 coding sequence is TGTGCCAGCAGCTCCCTAGGGGCGGCCCTGCCAAATTTT. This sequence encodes CASSSLGAALPNF.

The CDR3 DNA follows: TGCGCCAGCAGATGGGCGGACAGCTACGAGCAGTACTTC. The encoded protein is CASRWADSYEQYF. The V and J genes are TRBV5-1 and TRBJ2-7, with D possibly being TRBD1 (6 bases). This CDR3 region has 13 residues. In germline, CDR1 is SGHRS, CDR2 YFSETQ. Trimming cost V 5 bases and J 3 bases, with 12 bases left between them.

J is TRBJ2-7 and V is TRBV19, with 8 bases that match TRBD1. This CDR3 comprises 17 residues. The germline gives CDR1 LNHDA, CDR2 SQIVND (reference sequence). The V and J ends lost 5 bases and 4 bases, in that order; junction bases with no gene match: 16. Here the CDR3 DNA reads TGTGCCAGTAGTTTCGCCGGGGGTCGGGACAGGTTTTACGAGCAGTACTTC. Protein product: CASSFAGGRDRFYEQYF.

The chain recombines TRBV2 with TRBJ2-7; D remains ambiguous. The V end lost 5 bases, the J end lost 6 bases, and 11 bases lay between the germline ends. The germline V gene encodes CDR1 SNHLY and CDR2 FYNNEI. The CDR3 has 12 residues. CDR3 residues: CASSPWGGEQYF. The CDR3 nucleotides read TGTGCCAGCAGTCCCTGGGGTGGCGAGCAGTACTTC.

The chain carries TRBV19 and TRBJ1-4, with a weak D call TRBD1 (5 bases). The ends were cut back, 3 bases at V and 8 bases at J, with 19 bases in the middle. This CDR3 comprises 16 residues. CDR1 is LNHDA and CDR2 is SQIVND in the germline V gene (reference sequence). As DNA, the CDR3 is TGTGCCAGTAGTATGCGGGACCGCCCCTCTGGGGAAAAACTGTTTTTT. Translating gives CASSMRDRPSGEKLFF.

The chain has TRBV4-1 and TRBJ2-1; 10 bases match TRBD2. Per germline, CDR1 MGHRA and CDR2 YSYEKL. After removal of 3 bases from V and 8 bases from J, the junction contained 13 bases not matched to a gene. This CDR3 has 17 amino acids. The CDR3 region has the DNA TGCGCCAGCAGCCAGGGCGGAGCGGGAGGGCCACAGGATGAGCAGTTCTTC. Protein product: CASSQGGAGGPQDEQFF.

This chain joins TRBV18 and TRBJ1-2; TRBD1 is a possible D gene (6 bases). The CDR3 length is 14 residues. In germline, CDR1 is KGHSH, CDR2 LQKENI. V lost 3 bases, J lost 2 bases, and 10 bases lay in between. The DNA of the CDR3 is TGTGCCAGCTCACCTCTACAGGGAAACTATGGCTACACCTTC. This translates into CASSPLQGNYGYTF. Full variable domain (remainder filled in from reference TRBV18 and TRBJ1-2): NAGVMQNPRHLVRRRGQEARLRCSPMKGHSHVYWYRQLPEEGLKFMVYLQKENIIDESGMPKERFSAEFPKEGPSILRIQQVVRGDSAAYFCASSPLQGNYGYTFGSGTRLTVV.

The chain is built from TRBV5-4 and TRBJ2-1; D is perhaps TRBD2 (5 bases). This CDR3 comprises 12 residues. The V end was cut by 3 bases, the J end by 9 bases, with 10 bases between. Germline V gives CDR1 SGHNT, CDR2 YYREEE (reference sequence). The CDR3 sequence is CASSSGRGEQFF. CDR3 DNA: TGTGCCAGCAGCTCTGGACGGGGTGAGCAGTTCTTC.

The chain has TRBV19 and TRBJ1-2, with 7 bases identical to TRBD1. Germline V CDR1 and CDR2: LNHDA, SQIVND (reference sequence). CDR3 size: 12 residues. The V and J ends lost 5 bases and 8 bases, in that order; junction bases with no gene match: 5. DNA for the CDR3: TGTGCCAGTAGTGTGACAGGGCGCGGCTACACCTTC. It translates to CASSVTGRGYTF.

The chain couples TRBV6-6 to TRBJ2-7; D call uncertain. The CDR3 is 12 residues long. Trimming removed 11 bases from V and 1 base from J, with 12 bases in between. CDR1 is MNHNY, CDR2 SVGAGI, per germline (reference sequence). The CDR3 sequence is CACRSSSYEQYF. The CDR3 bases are TGTGCCTGCCGGAGTTCGTCCTACGAGCAGTACTTC.

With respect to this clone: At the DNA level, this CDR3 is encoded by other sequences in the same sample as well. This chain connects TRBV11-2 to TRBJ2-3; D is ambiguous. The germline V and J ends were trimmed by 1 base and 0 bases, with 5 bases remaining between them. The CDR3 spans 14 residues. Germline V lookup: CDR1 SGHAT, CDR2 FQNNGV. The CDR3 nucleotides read TGTGCCAGCAGCTTAGTGCCTAGCACAGATACGCAGTATTTT. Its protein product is CASSLVPSTDTQYF.

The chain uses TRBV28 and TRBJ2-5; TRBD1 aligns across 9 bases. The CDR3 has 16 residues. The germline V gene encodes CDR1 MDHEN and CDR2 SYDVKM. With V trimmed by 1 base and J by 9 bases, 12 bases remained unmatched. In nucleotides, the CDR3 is TGTGCCAGCAGTTTATACCCGGGACAGGGACAATCGGCCCAGTACTTC. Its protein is CASSLYPGQGQSAQYF. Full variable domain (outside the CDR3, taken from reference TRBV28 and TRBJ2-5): DVKVTQSSRYLVKRTGEKVFLECVQDMDHENMFWYRQDPGLGLRLIYFSYDVKMKEKGDIPEGYSVSREKKERFSLILESASTNQTSMYLCASSLYPGQGQSAQYFGPGTRLLVL.

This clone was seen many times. CDR3 protein: CASSPMGGSPEAFF. The DNA of the CDR3 is TGCGCCAGCAGCCCAATGGGGGGATCCCCTGAAGCTTTCTTT. The chain carries TRBV5-1 and TRBJ1-1; tentative D call: TRBD1 (5 bases). Germline values: CDR1 SGHRS, CDR2 YFSETQ. The CDR3 loop spans 14 amino acids. V gave up 4 bases and J gave up 6 bases, with 16 bases separating them.

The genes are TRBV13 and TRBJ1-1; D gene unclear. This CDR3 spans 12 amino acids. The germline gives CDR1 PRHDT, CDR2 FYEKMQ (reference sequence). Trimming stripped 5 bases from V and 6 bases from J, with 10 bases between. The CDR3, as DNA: TGTGCCAGCAGCGAAAACCGGGCTGAAGCTTTCTTT. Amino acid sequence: CASSENRAEAFF.

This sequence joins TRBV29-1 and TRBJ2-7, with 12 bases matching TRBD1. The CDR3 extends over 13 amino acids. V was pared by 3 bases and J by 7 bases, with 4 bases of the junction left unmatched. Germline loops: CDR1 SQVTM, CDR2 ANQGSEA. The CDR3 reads CSVDGDRGREQYF. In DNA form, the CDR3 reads TGCAGCGTTGATGGGGACAGGGGGCGGGAGCAGTACTTC.

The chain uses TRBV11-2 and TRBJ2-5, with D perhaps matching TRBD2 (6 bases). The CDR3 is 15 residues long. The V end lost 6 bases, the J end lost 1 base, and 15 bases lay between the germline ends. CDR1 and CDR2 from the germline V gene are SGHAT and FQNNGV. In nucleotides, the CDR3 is TGTGCCAGCAGGAACCCGGGACTCTTCCAAGAGACCCAGTACTTC. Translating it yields CASRNPGLFQETQYF.

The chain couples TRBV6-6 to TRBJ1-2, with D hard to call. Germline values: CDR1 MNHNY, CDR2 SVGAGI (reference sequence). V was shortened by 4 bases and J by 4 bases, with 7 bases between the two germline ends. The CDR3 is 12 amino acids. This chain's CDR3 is CASSSVGYGYTF. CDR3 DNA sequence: TGTGCCAGCAGTTCCGTAGGCTATGGCTACACCTTC.

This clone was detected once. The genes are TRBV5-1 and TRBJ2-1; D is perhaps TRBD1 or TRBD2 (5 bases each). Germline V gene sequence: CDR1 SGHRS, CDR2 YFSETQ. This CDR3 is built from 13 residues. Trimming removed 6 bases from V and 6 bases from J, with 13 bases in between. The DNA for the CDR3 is TGCGCCAGCACCCTTGGGGGTGGCAATGAGCAGTTCTTC. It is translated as CASTLGGGNEQFF.

The CDR3 region has the DNA TGTGCCAGCAGCTTTATGGCCGGGGAGACCCAGTACTTC. This translates into CASSFMAGETQYF. The chain combines TRBV27 with TRBJ2-5, with no clear D. V dropped 6 bases and J dropped 5 bases, with 13 bases sitting between them. CDR1 and CDR2 (germline): MNHEY, SMNVEV (reference sequence). CDR3 length: 13 residues.

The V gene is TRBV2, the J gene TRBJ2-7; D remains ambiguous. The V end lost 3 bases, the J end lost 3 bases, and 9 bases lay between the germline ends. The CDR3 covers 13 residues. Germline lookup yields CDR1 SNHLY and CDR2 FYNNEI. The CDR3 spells CASSDMGNYEQYF. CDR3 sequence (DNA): TGTGCCAGCAGTGATATGGGAAACTACGAGCAGTACTTC.

This chain's CDR3 is CASSLSSPVGTEAFF. CDR3 DNA: TGTGCCAGCAGTTTGTCCTCCCCCGTCGGCACTGAAGCTTTCTTT. The chain carries TRBV27 and TRBJ1-1; D gene unclear. CDR1 and CDR2 from the germline V gene are MNHEY and SMNVEV (reference sequence). The CDR3 extends over 15 amino acids. V was cut by 3 bases and J by 4 bases, with 15 bases left in between.

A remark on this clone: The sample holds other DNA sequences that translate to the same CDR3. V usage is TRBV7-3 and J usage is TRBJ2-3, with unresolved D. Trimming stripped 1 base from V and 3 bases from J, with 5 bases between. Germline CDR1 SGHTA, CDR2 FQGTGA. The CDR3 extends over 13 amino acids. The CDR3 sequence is CASSLSSTDTQYF. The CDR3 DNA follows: TGTGCCAGCAGCTTAAGTTCGACAGATACGCAGTATTTT.

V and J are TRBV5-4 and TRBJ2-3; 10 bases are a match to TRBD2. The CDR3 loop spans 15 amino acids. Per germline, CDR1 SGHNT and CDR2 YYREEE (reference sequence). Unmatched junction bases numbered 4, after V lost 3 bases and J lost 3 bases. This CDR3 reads CASSSGLAETDTQYF. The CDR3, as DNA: TGTGCCAGCAGCTCAGGACTAGCGGAGACAGATACGCAGTATTTT.

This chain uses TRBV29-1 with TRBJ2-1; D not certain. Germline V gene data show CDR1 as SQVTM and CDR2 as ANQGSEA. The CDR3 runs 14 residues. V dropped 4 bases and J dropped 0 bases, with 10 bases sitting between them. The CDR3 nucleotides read TGCAGCGTTGTGAACCCGAGCTCCTACAATGAGCAGTTCTTC. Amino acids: CSVVNPSSYNEQFF.